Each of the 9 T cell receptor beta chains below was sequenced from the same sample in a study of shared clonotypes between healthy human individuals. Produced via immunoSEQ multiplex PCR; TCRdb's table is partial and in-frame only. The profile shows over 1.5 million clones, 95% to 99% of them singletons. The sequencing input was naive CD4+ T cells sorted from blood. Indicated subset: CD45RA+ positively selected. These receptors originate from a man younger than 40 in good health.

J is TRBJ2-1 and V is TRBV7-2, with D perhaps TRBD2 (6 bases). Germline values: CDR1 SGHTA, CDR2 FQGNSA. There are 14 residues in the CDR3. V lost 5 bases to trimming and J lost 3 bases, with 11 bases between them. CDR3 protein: CASSRSGYYNEQFF. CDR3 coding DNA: TGTGCCAGCAGCCGGAGCGGGTACTACAATGAGCAGTTCTTC.

CDR3 bases: TGCGCCAGCAGTCTAGGACAGGGCGCCTACGAGCAGTACTTC. Translation: CASSLGQGAYEQYF. This chain links TRBV4-3 with TRBJ2-7; the match to TRBD1 covers 8 bases. The CDR3 extends over 14 amino acids. Germline trimming cut 6 bases from V and 2 bases from J; bases unmatched to any gene: 6. CDR1 and CDR2 (germline): LGHNA, YSLEER.

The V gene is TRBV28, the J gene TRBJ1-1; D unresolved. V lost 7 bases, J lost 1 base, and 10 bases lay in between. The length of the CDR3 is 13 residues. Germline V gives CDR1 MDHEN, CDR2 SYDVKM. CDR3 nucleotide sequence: TGTGCCAGCAATTCTCCAGGGAACACTGAAGCTTTCTTT. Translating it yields CASNSPGNTEAFF.

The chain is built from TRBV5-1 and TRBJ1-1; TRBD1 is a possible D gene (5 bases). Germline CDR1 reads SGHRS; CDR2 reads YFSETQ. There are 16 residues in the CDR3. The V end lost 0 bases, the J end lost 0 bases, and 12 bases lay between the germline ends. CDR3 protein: CASSLEGRVMNTEAFF. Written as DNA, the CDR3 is TGCGCCAGCAGCTTGGAGGGCAGGGTTATGAACACTGAAGCTTTCTTT.

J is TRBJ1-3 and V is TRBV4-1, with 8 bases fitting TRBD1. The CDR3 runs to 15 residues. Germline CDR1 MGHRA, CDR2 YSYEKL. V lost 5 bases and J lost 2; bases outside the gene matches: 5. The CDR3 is CASSVSQGAGNTIYF. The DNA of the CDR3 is TGCGCCAGCAGCGTATCACAGGGGGCTGGAAACACCATATATTTT.

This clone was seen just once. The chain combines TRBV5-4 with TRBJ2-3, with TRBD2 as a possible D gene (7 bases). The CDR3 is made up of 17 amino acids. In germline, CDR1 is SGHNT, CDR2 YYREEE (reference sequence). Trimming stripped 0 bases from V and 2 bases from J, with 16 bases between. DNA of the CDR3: TGTGCCAGCAGCTTGGGGGGGCCTAGCGGATACACAGATACGCAGTATTTT. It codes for CASSLGGPSGYTDTQYF.

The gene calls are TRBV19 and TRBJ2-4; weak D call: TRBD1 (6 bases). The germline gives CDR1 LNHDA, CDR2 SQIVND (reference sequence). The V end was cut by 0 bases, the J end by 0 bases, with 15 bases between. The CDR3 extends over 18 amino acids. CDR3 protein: CASSIEPTGMGAKNIQYF. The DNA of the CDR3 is TGTGCCAGTAGTATAGAACCAACAGGGATGGGAGCCAAAAACATTCAGTACTTC.

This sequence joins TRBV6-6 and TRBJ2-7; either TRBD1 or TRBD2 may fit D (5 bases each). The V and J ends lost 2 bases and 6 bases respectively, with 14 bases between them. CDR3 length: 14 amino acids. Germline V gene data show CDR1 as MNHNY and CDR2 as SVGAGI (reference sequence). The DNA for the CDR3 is TGTGCCAGCAGTTACGGGTTTGTCGGGGCCGAGCAGTACTTC. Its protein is CASSYGFVGAEQYF.

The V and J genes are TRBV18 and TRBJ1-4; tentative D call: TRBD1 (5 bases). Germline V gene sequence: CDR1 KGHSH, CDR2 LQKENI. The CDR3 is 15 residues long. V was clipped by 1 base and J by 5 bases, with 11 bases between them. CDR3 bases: TGTGCCAGCTCACCACAGGGACCTCAAAATGAAAAACTGTTTTTT. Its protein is CASSPQGPQNEKLFF. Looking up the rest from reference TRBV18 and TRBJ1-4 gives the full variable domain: NAGVMQNPRHLVRRRGQEARLRCSPMKGHSHVYWYRQLPEEGLKFMVYLQKENIIDESGMPKERFSAEFPKEGPSILRIQQVVRGDSAAYFCASSPQGPQNEKLFFGSGTQLSVL.